These 15 T cell receptor beta chains share one sample of origin, sequenced in a study of blood T cell repertoires in COVID-19. The data were produced by immunoSEQ multiplex PCR, yet TCRdb's version contains in-frame clones alone and is incomplete. In the table there are about 59,000 clones, 70% to 75% of which are singletons. Sequencing was carried out using peripheral blood. Source of these receptors: a woman aged 65 to 85 with acute or convalescent COVID-19.

The V gene is TRBV7-3, the J gene TRBJ2-3; 9 positions agree with TRBD1. The CDR3 contains 16 residues. The ends lost 5 bases at V and 5 bases at J; junction bases unmatched: 11. CDR1 and CDR2 from the germline V gene are SGHTA and FQGTGA. Here the CDR3 DNA reads TGTGCCAGCAGCCTAAATTACAGGGGGCGTGGAGATACGCAGTATTTT. This translates into CASSLNYRGRGDTQYF. Together with reference TRBV7-3 and TRBJ2-3, the CDR3 gives the full variable domain: GAGVSQTPSNKVTEKGKYVELRCDPISGHTALYWYRQSLGQGPEFLIYFQGTGAADDSGLPNDRFFAVRPEGSVSTLKIQRTERGDSAVYLCASSLNYRGRGDTQYFGPGTRLTVL.

The chain combines TRBV6-5 with TRBJ2-2; tentatively, D is TRBD2 (5 bases). The V gene's germline CDR1 is MNHEY and CDR2 SVGAGI. The CDR3 consists of 13 residues. V dropped 10 bases and J dropped 4 bases, with 13 bases sitting between them. DNA for the CDR3: TGTGCCACTGGGAGTTCGGGCACCGGGGAGCTGTTTTTT. As protein: CATGSSGTGELFF.

The chain uses TRBV5-5 and TRBJ2-4, with 8 bases lining up with TRBD1. Trimming took 2 bases from V and 7 from J; bases not matched to a gene: 5. Germline CDR1 is SGHKS and CDR2 is YYEKEE (reference sequence). The CDR3 extends over 14 amino acids. CDR3 nucleotide sequence: TGTGCCAGCAGCTTTCAGGGGGCCGGCAACATTCAGTACTTC. It codes for CASSFQGAGNIQYF.

The chain recombines TRBV7-6 with TRBJ2-1, with 9 positions matching TRBD1. The CDR3 spans 19 residues. Germline V lookup: CDR1 SGHVS, CDR2 FNYEAQ. V lost 5 bases, J lost 3 bases, and 17 bases stayed unmatched. Here the CDR3 reads CASSLTTLTGGGNYNEQFF. In DNA form, the CDR3 reads TGTGCCAGCAGCCTGACCACCTTAACAGGGGGCGGGAACTACAATGAGCAGTTCTTC.

V usage is TRBV30 and J usage is TRBJ1-1, with 9 bases matching TRBD1. V dropped 0 bases and J dropped 1; count of bases not matched to a gene: 15. CDR3 length equals 19 residues. Germline CDR1 and CDR2: GTSNPN and SVGIG (reference sequence). The CDR3 loop is CAWSVKPYRGRTWNTEAFF. The CDR3 DNA sequence: TGTGCCTGGAGTGTAAAGCCGTACAGGGGGCGAACCTGGAACACTGAAGCTTTCTTT.

V gene TRBV7-3 combines with J gene TRBJ2-2; tentative D call: TRBD2 (6 bases). Looked up from germline, CDR1 is SGHTA and CDR2 is FQGTGA. Trimming pared 1 base from V and 7 bases from J, leaving 13 bases between. The CDR3 spans 15 residues. The DNA for the CDR3 is TGTGCCAGCAGCTTAAGTACTAGCTTAGGCGGGGAGCTGTTTTTT. Encoded protein: CASSLSTSLGGELFF.

The genes are TRBV7-2 and TRBJ2-1, with a possible D match to TRBD2 (6 bases). In germline, CDR1 is SGHTA, CDR2 FQGNSA. Trimming left V 5 bases short and J 8 bases short, with 19 bases between. This CDR3 comprises 15 residues. The CDR3 bases are TGTGCCAGCAGCCCAGTGGGGACTTTCGTCTATGAGCAGTTCTTC. Protein: CASSPVGTFVYEQFF.

This sequence joins TRBV19 and TRBJ1-5; a weak D match, TRBD1 (5 bases). Germline CDR1 is LNHDA and CDR2 is SQIVND (reference sequence). The CDR3 extends over 15 amino acids. Between the trimmed V and J ends, which lost 7 bases and 5 bases, there was a span of 18 bases. The CDR3 coding sequence is TGTGCCAGTATAAGGAGAGGGAGGGGTGATCAGCCCCAGCATTTT. Translation gives CASIRRGRGDQPQHF. The full variable domain, completed using reference TRBV19 and TRBJ1-5, is DGGITQSPKYLFRKEGQNVTLSCEQNLNHDAMYWYRQDPGQGLRLIYYSQIVNDFQKGDIAEGYSVSREKKESFPLTVTSAQKNPTAFYLCASIRRGRGDQPQHFGDGTRLSIL.

The chain joins TRBV27 to TRBJ1-6; possible D gene TRBD1, 5 bases. Germline values: CDR1 MNHEY, CDR2 SMNVEV (reference sequence). The CDR3 is 14 residues long. V dropped 6 bases and J dropped 8 bases, with 14 bases sitting between them. The CDR3 DNA is TGTGCCAGCAGCCCAACTTGGGGGGATTCACCCCTCCACTTT. Translated, it gives CASSPTWGDSPLHF.

There are a few counts of this clone. The chain carries TRBV27 and TRBJ1-6; TRBD1 matches at 7 bases. CDR1 MNHEY and CDR2 SMNVEV come from the germline V gene (reference sequence). There are 14 residues in the CDR3. J gave up 10 bases and V 6 bases, and 9 bases lay outside the gene matches. Here the CDR3 reads CASRPLGGPSPLHF. CDR3 coding DNA: TGTGCCAGCAGGCCCTTAGGGGGCCCCTCACCCCTCCACTTT.

This rearrangement joins TRBV7-2 to TRBJ2-3, with 10 bases that match TRBD2. Trimming took 5 bases from V and 4 from J; bases not matched to a gene: 6. CDR3 length: 15 amino acids. CDR1 SGHTA and CDR2 FQGNSA come from the germline V gene. CDR3 nucleotides: TGTGCCAGCAGCATACGTAGCGGGGGGCCAGATACGCAGTATTTT. It yields the protein CASSIRSGGPDTQYF.

The chain carries TRBV19 and TRBJ2-4; D gene ambiguous. The CDR3 runs to 15 residues. Trimming shortened V by 3 bases and J by 0 bases, and 9 bases separated the two germline ends. CDR1 and CDR2 (germline): LNHDA, SQIVND (reference sequence). For the CDR3, the DNA is TGTGCCAGTAGTATCCGGTCTCTAGCCAAAAACATTCAGTACTTC. As protein: CASSIRSLAKNIQYF.

The genes are TRBV10-3 and TRBJ2-1; the match to TRBD2 covers 9 bases. J gave up 4 bases and V 6 bases, and 13 bases lay outside the gene matches. The germline CDR1 and CDR2 sequences are ENHRY and SYGVKD. This CDR3 has 17 amino acids. The CDR3 loop is CAISAIPPSGEYNEQFF. CDR3 sequence (DNA): TGTGCCATCAGCGCAATTCCACCTAGCGGGGAGTACAATGAGCAGTTCTTC.

The chain couples TRBV6-5 to TRBJ2-5, with D possibly being TRBD1 (7 bases). The V gene's germline CDR1 is MNHEY and CDR2 SVGAGI. CDR3 size: 15 residues. Trimming shortened V by 6 bases and J by 2 bases, and 16 bases separated the two germline ends. CDR3 DNA: TGTGCCAGCAGCCTACAGGGGAGGTTACAAGAGACCCAGTACTTC. Translating gives CASSLQGRLQETQYF.

The chain joins TRBV6-5 to TRBJ1-4; D is ambiguous. V dropped 0 bases and J dropped 7 bases, with 15 bases sitting between them. Germline assignment: CDR1 MNHEY and CDR2 SVGAGI. The CDR3 runs to 16 residues. In DNA, the CDR3 is TGTGCCAGCAGTTACTCCCCCGGGCCCGGAGGTGAAAAACTGTTTTTT. Protein: CASSYSPGPGGEKLFF.